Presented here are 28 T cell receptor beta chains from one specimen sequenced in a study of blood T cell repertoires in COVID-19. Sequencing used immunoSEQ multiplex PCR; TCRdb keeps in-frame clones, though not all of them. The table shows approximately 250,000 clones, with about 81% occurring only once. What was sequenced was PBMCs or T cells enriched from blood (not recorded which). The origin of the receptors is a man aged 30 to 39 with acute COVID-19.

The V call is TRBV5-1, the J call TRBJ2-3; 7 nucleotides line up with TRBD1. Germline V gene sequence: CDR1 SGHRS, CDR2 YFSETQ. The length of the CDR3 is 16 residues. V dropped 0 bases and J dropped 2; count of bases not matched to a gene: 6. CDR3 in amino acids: CASSLETGKITDTQYF. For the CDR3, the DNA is TGCGCCAGCAGCTTGGAGACAGGGAAAATCACAGATACGCAGTATTTT.

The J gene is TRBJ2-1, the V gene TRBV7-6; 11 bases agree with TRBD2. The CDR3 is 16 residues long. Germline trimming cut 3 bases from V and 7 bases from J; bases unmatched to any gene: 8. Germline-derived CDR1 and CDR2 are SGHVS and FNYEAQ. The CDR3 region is CASSFSGTSGSNEQFF. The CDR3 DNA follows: TGTGCCAGCAGCTTCTCCGGGACTAGCGGTTCTAATGAGCAGTTCTTC.

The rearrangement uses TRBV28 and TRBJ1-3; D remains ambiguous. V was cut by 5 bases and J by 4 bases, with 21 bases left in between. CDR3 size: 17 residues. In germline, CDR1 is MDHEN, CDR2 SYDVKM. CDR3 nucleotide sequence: TGTGCCAGCAGTCAGCCCGCGGCCCCAAGAAGCGGAAACACCATATATTTT. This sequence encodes CASSQPAAPRSGNTIYF.

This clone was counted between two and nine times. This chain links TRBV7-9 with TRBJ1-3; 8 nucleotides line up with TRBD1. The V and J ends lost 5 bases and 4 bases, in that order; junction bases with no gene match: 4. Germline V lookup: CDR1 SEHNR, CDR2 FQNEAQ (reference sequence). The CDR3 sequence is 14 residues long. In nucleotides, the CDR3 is TGTGCCAGCAGCACGGGACAGGTCGGAAACACCATATATTTT. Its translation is CASSTGQVGNTIYF.

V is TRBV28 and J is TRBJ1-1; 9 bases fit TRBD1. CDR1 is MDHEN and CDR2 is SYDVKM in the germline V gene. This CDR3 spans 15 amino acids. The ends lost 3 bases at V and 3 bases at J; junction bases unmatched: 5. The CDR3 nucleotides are TGTGCCAGCAGTTTTAGGGACAGGGAAGACACTGAAGCTTTCTTT. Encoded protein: CASSFRDREDTEAFF. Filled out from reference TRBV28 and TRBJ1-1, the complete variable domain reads DVKVTQSSRYLVKRTGEKVFLECVQDMDHENMFWYRQDPGLGLRLIYFSYDVKMKEKGDIPEGYSVSREKKERFSLILESASTNQTSMYLCASSFRDREDTEAFFGQGTRLTVV.

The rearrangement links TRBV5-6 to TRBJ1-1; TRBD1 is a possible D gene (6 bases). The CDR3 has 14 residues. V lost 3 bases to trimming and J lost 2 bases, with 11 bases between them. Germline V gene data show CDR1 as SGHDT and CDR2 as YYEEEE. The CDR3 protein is CASSYRVLNTEAFF. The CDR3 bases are TGTGCCAGCAGCTACAGGGTCCTCAACACTGAAGCTTTCTTT.

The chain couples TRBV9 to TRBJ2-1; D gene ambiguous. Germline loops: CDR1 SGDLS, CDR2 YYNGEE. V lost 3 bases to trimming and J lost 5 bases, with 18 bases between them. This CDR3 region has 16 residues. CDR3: CASSAISTASHNEQFF. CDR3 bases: TGTGCCAGCAGCGCCATTTCGACTGCATCCCACAATGAGCAGTTCTTC.

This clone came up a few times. The CDR3 is CASSQGARMNTEAFF. The CDR3 DNA reads TGTGCCAGCAGCCAAGGGGCGCGAATGAACACTGAAGCTTTCTTT. The chain has TRBV4-2 and TRBJ1-1, with D hard to call. V was pared by 1 base and J by 0 bases, with 9 bases between. CDR1 and CDR2 from the germline V gene are LGHNA and YNFKEQ. This CDR3 has 15 residues.

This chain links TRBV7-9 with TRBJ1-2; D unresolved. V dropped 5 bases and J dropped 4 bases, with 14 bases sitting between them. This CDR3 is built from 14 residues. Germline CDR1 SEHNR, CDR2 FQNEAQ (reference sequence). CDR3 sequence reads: CASSTEVDVYGYTF. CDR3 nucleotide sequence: TGTGCCAGCAGCACCGAGGTCGATGTCTATGGCTACACCTTC.

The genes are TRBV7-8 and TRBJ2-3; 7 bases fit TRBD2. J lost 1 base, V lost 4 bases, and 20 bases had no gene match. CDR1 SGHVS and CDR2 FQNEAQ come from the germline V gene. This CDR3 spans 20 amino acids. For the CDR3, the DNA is TGTGCCAGCAGCTCGAGGGTAGCGGGTTTTGTTGGGGGAGGCACAGATACGCAGTATTTT. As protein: CASSSRVAGFVGGGTDTQYF.

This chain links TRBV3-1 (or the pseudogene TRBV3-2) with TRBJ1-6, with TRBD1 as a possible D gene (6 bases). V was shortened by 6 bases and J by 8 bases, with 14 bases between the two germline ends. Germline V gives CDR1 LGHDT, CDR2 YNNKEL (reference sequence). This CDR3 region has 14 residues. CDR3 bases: TGTGCCAGCAGTTCACAGGGATTGGATTCACCCCTCCACTTT. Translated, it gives CASSSQGLDSPLHF.

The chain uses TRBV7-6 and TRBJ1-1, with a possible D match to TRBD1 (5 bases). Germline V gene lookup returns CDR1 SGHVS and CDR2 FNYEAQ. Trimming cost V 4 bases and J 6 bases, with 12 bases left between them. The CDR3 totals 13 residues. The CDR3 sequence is CASSYWGGAEAFF. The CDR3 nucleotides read TGTGCCAGCAGCTATTGGGGGGGAGCTGAAGCTTTCTTT.

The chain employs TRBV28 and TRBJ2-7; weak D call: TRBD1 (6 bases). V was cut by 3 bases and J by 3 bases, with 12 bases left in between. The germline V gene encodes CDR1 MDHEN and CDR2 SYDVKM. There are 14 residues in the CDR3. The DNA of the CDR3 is TGTGCCAGCAGTTTTTCAGGGGCCCTCTACGAGCAGTACGTC. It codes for CASSFSGALYEQYV.

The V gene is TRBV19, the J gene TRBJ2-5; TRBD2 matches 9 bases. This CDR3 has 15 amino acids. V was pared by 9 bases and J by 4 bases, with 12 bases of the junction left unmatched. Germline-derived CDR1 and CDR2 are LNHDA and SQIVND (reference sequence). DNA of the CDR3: TGTGCCAGCATGCTTACCGGGACTAGCTTAGAGACCCAGTACTTC. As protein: CASMLTGTSLETQYF.

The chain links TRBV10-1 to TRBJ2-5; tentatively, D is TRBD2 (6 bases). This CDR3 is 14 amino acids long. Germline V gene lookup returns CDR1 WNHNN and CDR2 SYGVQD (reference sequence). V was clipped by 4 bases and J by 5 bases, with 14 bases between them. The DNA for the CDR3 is TGCGCCAGCAGTGGGACCGGGAGAGGGGAGACCCAGTACTTC. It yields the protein CASSGTGRGETQYF.

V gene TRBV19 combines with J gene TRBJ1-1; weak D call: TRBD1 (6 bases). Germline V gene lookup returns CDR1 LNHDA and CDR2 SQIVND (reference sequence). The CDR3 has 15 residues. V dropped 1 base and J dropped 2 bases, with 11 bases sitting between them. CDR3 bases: TGTGCCAGTAGTATAGGGTACAGGGCTAACACTGAAGCTTTCTTT. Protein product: CASSIGYRANTEAFF.

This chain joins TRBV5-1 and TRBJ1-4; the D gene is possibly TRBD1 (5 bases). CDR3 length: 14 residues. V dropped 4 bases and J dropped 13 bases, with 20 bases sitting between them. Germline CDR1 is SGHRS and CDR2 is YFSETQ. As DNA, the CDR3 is TGCGCCAGCAGCCCTGAACGGGGGAAGCGGCGACTGTTTTTT. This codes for CASSPERGKRRLFF. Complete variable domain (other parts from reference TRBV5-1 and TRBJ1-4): KAGVTQTPRYLIKTRGQQVTLSCSPISGHRSVSWYQQTPGQGLQFLFEYFSETQRNKGNFPGRFSGRQFSNSRSEMNVSTLELGDSALYLCASSPERGKRRLFFGSGTQLSVL.

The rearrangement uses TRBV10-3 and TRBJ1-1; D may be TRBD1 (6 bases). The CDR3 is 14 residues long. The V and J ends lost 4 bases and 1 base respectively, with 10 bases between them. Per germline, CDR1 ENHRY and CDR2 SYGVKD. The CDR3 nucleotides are TGTGCCATCAGTGTCCAGGGGCCGAACACTGAAGCTTTCTTT. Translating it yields CAISVQGPNTEAFF.

The CDR3 region has the DNA TGTGCCAGCTCAGACAGGGATAGCAATCAGCCCCAGCATTTT. It translates to CASSDRDSNQPQHF. The rearrangement joins TRBV2 to TRBJ1-5; TRBD1 aligns across 7 bases. The CDR3 runs to 14 residues. The ends lost 8 bases at V and 0 bases at J; junction bases unmatched: 4. Germline CDR1 is SNHLY and CDR2 is FYNNEI. Combining the CDR3 with reference TRBV2 and TRBJ1-5 gives the whole variable domain EPEVTQTPSHQVTQMGQEVILRCVPISNHLYFYWYRQILGQKVEFLVSFYNNEISEKSEIFDDQFSVERPDGSNFTLKIRSTKLEDSAMYFCASSDRDSNQPQHFGDGTRLSIL.

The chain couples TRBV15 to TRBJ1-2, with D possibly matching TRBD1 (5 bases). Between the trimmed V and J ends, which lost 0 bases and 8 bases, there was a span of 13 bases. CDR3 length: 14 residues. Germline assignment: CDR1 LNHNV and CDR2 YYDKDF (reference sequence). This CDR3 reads CATSRDPRVGGYTF. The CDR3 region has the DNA TGTGCCACCAGCAGAGATCCCAGGGTCGGCGGCTACACCTTC. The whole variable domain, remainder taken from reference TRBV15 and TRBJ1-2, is DAMVIQNPRYQVTQFGKPVTLSCSQTLNHNVMYWYQQKSSQAPKLLFHYYDKDFNNEADTPDNFQSRRPNTSFCFLDIRSPGLGDTAMYLCATSRDPRVGGYTFGSGTRLTVV.

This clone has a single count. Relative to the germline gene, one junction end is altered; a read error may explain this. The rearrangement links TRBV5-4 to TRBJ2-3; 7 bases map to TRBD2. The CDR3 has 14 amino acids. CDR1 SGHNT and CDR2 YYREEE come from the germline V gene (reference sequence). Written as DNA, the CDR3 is TGTACCAGCAGCCCCGGACTAGGCACAGATACGCAGTATTTT. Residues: CTSSPGLGTDTQYF.

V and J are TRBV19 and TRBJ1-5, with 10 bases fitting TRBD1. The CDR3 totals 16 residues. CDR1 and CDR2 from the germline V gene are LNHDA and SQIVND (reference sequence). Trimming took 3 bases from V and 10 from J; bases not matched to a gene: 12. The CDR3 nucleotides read TGTGCCAGTAGTATTAGCGAGACAGGGGGCGGCCACCCCCAGCATTTT. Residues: CASSISETGGGHPQHF.

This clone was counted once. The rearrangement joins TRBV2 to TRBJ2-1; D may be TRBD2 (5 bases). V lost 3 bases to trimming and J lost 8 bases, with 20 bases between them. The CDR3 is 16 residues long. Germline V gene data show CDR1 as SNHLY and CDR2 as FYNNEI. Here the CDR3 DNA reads TGTGCCAGCAGTGATCCTAGCTTTTCCGATTTCGATGAGCAGTTCTTC. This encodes CASSDPSFSDFDEQFF.

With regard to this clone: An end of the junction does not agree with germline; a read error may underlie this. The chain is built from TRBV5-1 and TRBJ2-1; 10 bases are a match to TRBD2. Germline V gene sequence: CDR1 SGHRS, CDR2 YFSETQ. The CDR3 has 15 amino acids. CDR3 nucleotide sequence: TGTGCCAGCAGCTTGTCTAGCGGGAGTCGGAATGAGCAGTTCTTC. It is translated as CASSLSSGSRNEQFF.

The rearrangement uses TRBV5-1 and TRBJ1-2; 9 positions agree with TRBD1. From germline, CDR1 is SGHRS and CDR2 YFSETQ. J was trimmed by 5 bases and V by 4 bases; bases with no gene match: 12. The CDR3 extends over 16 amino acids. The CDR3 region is CASSTNSQGAGYGYTF. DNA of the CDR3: TGCGCCAGCAGCACCAACTCACAGGGGGCGGGTTATGGCTACACCTTC.

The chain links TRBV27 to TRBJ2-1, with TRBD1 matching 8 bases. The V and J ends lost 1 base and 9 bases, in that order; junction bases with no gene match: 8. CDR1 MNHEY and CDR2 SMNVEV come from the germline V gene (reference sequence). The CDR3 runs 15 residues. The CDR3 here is CASSLYSGTGGEQFF. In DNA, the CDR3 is TGTGCCAGCAGTTTATATAGCGGAACAGGGGGTGAGCAGTTCTTC.

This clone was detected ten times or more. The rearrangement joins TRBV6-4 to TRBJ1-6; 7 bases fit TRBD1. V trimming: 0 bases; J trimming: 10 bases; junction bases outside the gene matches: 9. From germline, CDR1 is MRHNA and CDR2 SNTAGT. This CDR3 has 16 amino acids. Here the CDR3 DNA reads TGTGCCAGCAGTGACTCACAACAGGGGTTCAACTCACCCCTCCACTTT. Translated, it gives CASSDSQQGFNSPLHF.

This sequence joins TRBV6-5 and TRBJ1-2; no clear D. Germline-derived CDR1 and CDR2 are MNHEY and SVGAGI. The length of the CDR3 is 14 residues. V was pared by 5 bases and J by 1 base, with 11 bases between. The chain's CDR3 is CASSMDGINYGYTF. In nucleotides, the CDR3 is TGTGCCAGCAGTATGGACGGGATTAACTATGGCTACACCTTC.